This TCR beta chain was retrieved from a study of shared clonotypes between healthy human individuals. With regard to this clone: The antigen is undetermined.

Into CD45RA+ naive and CD45RA-negative memory subsets, the CD4+ cells were split. The protocol was immunoSEQ multiplex PCR, while the TCRdb copy is restricted to in-frame clones and leaves out a portion. The table includes fewer than 1.6 million clones, about 98.5% detected once. General study results and limits: Owing to a small donor count, the genetic and exposure-history diversity represented was limited. Blood was the sole source, and tissue repertoires probably differ.

V trimming: 2 bases; J trimming: 7 bases; junction bases outside the gene matches: 10. Germline V CDR1 and CDR2: MDHEN, SYDVKM. The CDR3 extends over 16 amino acids. Sequenced: naive CD4+ T cells sorted from blood. Subset defined: CD45RA+ positively selected. This TCR was recovered from a man aged 25 to 40 in good health. This chain uses TRBV28 with TRBJ2-1, with 8 bases matching TRBD2. The CDR3 protein is CASSLGTGGPGNEQFF. In DNA form, the CDR3 reads TGTGCCAGCAGTTTAGGAACGGGAGGGCCGGGGAATGAGCAGTTCTTC.